This T cell receptor (beta chain) was captured in a study of T-cell reconstitution after alpha-beta-depleted transplantation in children. Overall study results and limits: There were reportedly several hundred expanded graft clones from which alpha-beta T cells came about two months after transplant. One year after transplant, T-cell counts and diversity came mostly from newly produced T cells.

During its preparation, the TCRbeta library received unique molecular identifiers. TCRdb fed the PCR reads into MiXCR, producing one record per CDR3 protein. The repertoire holds hundreds of thousands of distinct CDR3 sequences, with roughly 14% as singletons. The CDR3 extends over 15 amino acids. Germline-derived CDR1 and CDR2 are SGHRS and YFSETQ. With 4 bases removed from V and 2 bases from J, the gap between germline ends came to 15 bases. About this clonotype itself: Its antigen is not identified.

This chain joins TRBV5-1 and TRBJ2-5; D gene unclear. This TCR derives from a girl aged 2-9 years with congenital amegakaryocytic thrombocytopenia, due to receive a stem cell transplant. Sequences were derived from PBMCs, sampled before TCRalphabeta/CD19-depleted stem cell transplant. The CDR3 DNA reads as TGCGCCAGCAGCAGCGCCCTTGCGGCGCAAGAGACCCAGTACTTC. Its translation is CASSSALAAQETQYF.